This TCR beta chain emerged from a study of blood T cell repertoires in COVID-19. Looking at the study overall: Acute and convalescent COVID-19 samples came from the United States, Italy and Spain.

Authors' analysis steps: Quantification of nucleated cells was approximated via reference gene primer amplification. Sequenced by immunoSEQ multiplex PCR; TCRdb stores in-frame clones only, minus some. V and J calls plus clone size are reproduced from that table; the DNA served to infer D and trimming. The sample holds roughly 220,000 clones; 85% to 90% are singletons and the top ten take 3% to 3.5%. CDR3 size: 15 residues. The germline CDR1 and CDR2 sequences are KGHSH and LQKENI. With 6 bases removed from V and 0 bases from J, the gap between germline ends came to 14 bases. The source material was peripheral blood. The V and J genes are TRBV18 and TRBJ1-2; TRBD1 might be the D (6 bases). The sequence derives from a man aged 55 to 70 with acute or convalescent COVID-19. The CDR3 bases are TGTGCCAGCTCCGGGACACACTCAACTAACTATGGCTACACCTTC. This gives the protein CASSGTHSTNYGYTF.